This TCR beta chain came from a study of T cell changes during pregnancy in multiple sclerosis. The CDR3 runs to 13 residues. The V gene end was trimmed by 6 bases and the J gene end by 4 bases; junction bases not matched to a gene: 4. The germline gives CDR1 MNHNS, CDR2 SASEGT. The method was immunoSEQ multiplex PCR; TCRdb's version includes in-frame clones alone and lacks a portion of them. The data show 48,000 or so clones, 80% to 95% seen once. The receptor was derived from a female donor in good health, enrolled as a control in a pregnancy study. The chain combines TRBV6-1 with TRBJ2-7, with 9 bases identical to TRBD1. The sample in question was CD4+ T cells from peripheral blood mononuclear cells, obtained in the second trimester of pregnancy. CDR3 in DNA: TGTGCCAGCAGCCGGGACAGGGAATACGAGCAGTACTTC. It codes for CASSRDREYEQYF.